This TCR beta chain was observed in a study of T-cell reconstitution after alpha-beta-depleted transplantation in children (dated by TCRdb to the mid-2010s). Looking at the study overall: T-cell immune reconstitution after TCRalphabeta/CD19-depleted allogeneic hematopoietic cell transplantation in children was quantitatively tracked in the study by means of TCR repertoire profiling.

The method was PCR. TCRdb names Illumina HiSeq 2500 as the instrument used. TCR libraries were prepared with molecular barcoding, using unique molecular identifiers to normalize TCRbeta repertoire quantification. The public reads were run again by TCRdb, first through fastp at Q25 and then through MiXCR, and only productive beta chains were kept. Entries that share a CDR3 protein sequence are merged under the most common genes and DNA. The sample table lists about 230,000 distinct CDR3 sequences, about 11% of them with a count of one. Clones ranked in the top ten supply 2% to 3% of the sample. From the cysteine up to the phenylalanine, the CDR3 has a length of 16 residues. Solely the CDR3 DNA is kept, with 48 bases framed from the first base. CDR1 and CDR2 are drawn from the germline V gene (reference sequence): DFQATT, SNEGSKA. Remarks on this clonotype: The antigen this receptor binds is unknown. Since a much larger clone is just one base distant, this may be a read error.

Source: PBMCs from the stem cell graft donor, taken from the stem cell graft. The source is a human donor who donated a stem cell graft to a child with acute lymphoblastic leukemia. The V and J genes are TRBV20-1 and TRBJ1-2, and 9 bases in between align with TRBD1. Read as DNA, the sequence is TGCTGTGCTAGTACAGGGGGCCTTTCTGGGGTCTATGGCTACACCTTC. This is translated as CCASTGGLSGVYGYTF.